The clone carrying this TCR beta chain was recorded a few times. The sample originates from a study of response to subunit inactivated influenza vaccine. The germline V gene has CDR1 DFQATT and CDR2 SNEGSKA (reference sequence). CDR3 size: 16 residues. The junction had 11 bases not matched to a gene; V was cut back by 6 bases and J by 4 bases. TCRdb passed the RT-PCR reads through MiXCR, listing each CDR3 protein once. Seen here are approximately 530,000 distinct CDR3 sequences, roughly 13% observed once, and the top ten hold approximately 14%. The J gene is TRBJ2-3, the V gene TRBV20-1, with 12 bases matching TRBD2. The sequence derives from a man aged 50-60 years who received an inactivated influenza vaccine. The material was PBMCs from blood, obtained roughly 45 days after vaccination. CDR3 in DNA: TGCAGTGCCCCAGGACTAGCGGGGTCGGGGGCAGATACGCAGTATTTT. The encoded protein is CSAPGLAGSGADTQYF.